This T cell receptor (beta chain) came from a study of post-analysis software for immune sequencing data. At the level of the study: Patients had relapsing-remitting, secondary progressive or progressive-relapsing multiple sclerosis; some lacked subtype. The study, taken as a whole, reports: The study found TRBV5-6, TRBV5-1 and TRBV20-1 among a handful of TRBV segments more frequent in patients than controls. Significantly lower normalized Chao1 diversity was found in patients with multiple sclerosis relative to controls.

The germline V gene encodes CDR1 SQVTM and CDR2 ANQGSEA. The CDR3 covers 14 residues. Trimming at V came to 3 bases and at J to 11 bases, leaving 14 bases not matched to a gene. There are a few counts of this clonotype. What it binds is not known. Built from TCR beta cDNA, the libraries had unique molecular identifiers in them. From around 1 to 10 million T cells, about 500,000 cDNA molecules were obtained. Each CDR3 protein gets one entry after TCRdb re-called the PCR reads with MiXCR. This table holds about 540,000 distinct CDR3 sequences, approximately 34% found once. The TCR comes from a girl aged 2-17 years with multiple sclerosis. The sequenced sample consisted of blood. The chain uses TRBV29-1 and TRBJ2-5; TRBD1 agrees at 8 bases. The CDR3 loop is CSVDFQGAIGEQYF. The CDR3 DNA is TGCAGCGTTGATTTCCAGGGGGCTATTGGAGAGCAGTACTTC.